The 24 T cell receptor beta chains presented below share a single source sample, sequenced in a study of patients and donors after allogeneic stem cell transplantation. TCRdb reprocessed the RT-PCR reads with MiXCR, giving one entry per CDR3 protein. Among roughly 880,000 distinct CDR3 sequences listed, roughly 18% were seen once. Sequenced: blood, either unsorted or a sorted T cell fraction (not recorded which). The receptors come from a human donor who was either an allogeneic HSCT recipient or a stem cell or donor lymphocyte infusion donor (not recorded which). It is not recorded whose cells these are; they may come from a transplant donor.

The table lists this clonotype with a few counts. The V call is TRBV6-1, the J call TRBJ2-5; D unresolved. V lost 0 bases and J 9 bases, leaving 8 bases between the germline ends. Germline lookup yields CDR1 MNHNS and CDR2 SASEGT. This CDR3 spans 12 amino acids. CDR3 sequence reads: CASSEAYWAQYF. The CDR3 DNA reads as TGTGCCAGCAGTGAAGCCTATTGGGCCCAGTACTTC.

The genes are TRBV7-9 and TRBJ2-3; 7 bases align to TRBD2. The trim removed 8 bases at V and 3 bases at J, leaving 8 bases unmatched. This CDR3 is 14 amino acids long. Germline V gene sequence: CDR1 SEHNR, CDR2 FQNEAQ (reference sequence). CDR3 DNA: TGTGCCAGCCCGCGACTAGCCGTTACAGATACGCAGTATTTT. Encoded protein: CASPRLAVTDTQYF.

The chain is built from TRBV5-1 and TRBJ2-7; no clear D gene. CDR1 is SGHRS, CDR2 YFSETQ, per germline. The V end was cut by 0 bases, the J end by 4 bases, with 11 bases between. The CDR3 has 14 amino acids. In DNA, the CDR3 is TGCGCCAGCAGCTTGGAAGGCAGAATTTACGAGCAGTACTTC. Protein product: CASSLEGRIYEQYF.

The chain combines TRBV4-2 with TRBJ2-5; 14 bases are a match to TRBD2. Germline-derived CDR1 and CDR2 are LGHNA and YNFKEQ. The junction had 9 bases not matched to a gene; V was cut back by 1 base and J by 2 bases. The CDR3 extends over 19 amino acids. Here the CDR3 reads CASSQVQGLAGEGQETQYF. Here the CDR3 DNA reads TGTGCCAGCAGCCAAGTCCAGGGACTAGCGGGAGAAGGACAAGAGACCCAGTACTTC.

This clonotype has just a few counts. J is TRBJ2-1 and V is TRBV6-5; 7 bases align to TRBD2. The CDR3 contains 15 residues. The V segment lost 2 bases and the J segment 12 bases; nucleotides outside the gene matches: 13. The germline CDR1 and CDR2 sequences are MNHEY and SVGAGI. The CDR3 DNA reads as TGTGCCAGCAGTTACGCGGCCAGTTTGGGCGGGAGGCAGTTCTTC. Protein: CASSYAASLGGRQFF.

The chain uses TRBV20-1 and TRBJ2-3; no clear D. The CDR3 is 11 amino acids. The V end lost 7 bases, the J end lost 2 bases, and 7 bases lay between the germline ends. Germline CDR1 reads DFQATT; CDR2 reads SNEGSKA (reference sequence). CDR3: CSVLYTDTQYF. CDR3 sequence (DNA): TGCAGTGTTCTCTACACAGATACGCAGTATTTT.

This clonotype appeared a few times. The chain joins TRBV5-6 to TRBJ2-7; the D call may be TRBD1 or TRBD2 (6 bases each). Looked up from germline, CDR1 is SGHDT and CDR2 is YYEEEE. V lost 5 bases and J lost 4, with 13 bases in between. This CDR3 is 13 amino acids long. Written as DNA, the CDR3 is TGTGCCAGCAGTAGGGGGGACCTGTACGAGCAGTACTTC. Its protein is CASSRGDLYEQYF.

This clonotype came up a few times. J is TRBJ2-3 and V is TRBV24-1; the match to TRBD2 covers 13 bases. CDR1 KGHDR and CDR2 SFDVKD come from the germline V gene. Losses at the gene ends were 0 bases for V and 2 bases for J; bases not matched to a gene: 1. The length of the CDR3 is 17 residues. Here the CDR3 DNA reads TGTGCCACCAGTGATTTGGGGACTAGCGGGATCACAGATACGCAGTATTTT. This gives the protein CATSDLGTSGITDTQYF.

This chain joins TRBV27 and TRBJ1-1, with 11 bases aligning to TRBD1. Looked up from germline, CDR1 is MNHEY and CDR2 is SMNVEV (reference sequence). This CDR3 has 15 amino acids. After removal of 4 bases from V and 4 bases from J, the junction contained 5 bases not matched to a gene. In DNA, the CDR3 is TGTGCCAGCAGTTGGGACAGGGGGGTTGGCACTGAAGCTTTCTTT. Translation: CASSWDRGVGTEAFF.

Only a few counts were recorded for this clonotype. V usage is TRBV5-1 and J usage is TRBJ1-3, with D perhaps matching TRBD1 (6 bases). The V and J ends lost 3 bases and 7 bases respectively, with 14 bases between them. The germline gives CDR1 SGHRS, CDR2 YFSETQ. There are 14 residues in the CDR3. Here the CDR3 reads CASSSQGLGNTIYF. CDR3 bases: TGCGCCAGCAGCTCACAGGGTCTAGGGAACACCATATATTTT.

Only a few counts were recorded for this clonotype. This sequence joins TRBV5-1 and TRBJ2-3; D unclear. The germline V gene encodes CDR1 SGHRS and CDR2 YFSETQ. V lost 7 bases to trimming and J lost 4 bases, with 7 bases between them. There are 11 residues in the CDR3. CDR3 DNA sequence: TGCGCCAGCGAGAGCGCAGATACGCAGTATTTT. It yields the protein CASESADTQYF. Combining the CDR3 with reference TRBV5-1 and TRBJ2-3 gives the whole variable domain KAGVTQTPRYLIKTRGQQVTLSCSPISGHRSVSWYQQTPGQGLQFLFEYFSETQRNKGNFPGRFSGRQFSNSRSEMNVSTLELGDSALYLCASESADTQYFGPGTRLTVL.

This CDR3 is CSARLAGVGNNEQFF. CDR3 DNA sequence: TGCAGTGCTAGATTAGCGGGAGTAGGGAATAATGAGCAGTTCTTC. The chain combines TRBV20-1 with TRBJ2-1; the match to TRBD2 covers 9 bases. This CDR3 comprises 15 residues. V gave up 2 bases and J gave up 7 bases; unmatched junction bases: 9. Germline CDR1 and CDR2: DFQATT and SNEGSKA (reference sequence).

Only a few counts were recorded for this clonotype. The chain employs TRBV10-3 and TRBJ2-2; D might be TRBD2 (6 bases). The CDR3 has 12 amino acids. Per the germline V gene, CDR1 is ENHRY and CDR2 is SYGVKD. V gave up 7 bases and J gave up 10 bases, with 13 bases separating them. The CDR3 region is CAIMGEAEELFF. The CDR3 coding sequence is TGTGCCATCATGGGGGAGGCGGAGGAGCTGTTTTTT.

The chain employs TRBV4-2 and TRBJ1-1, with 7 positions matching TRBD1. The junction had 2 bases not matched to a gene; V was cut back by 0 bases and J by 1 base. CDR3 length equals 15 residues. CDR1 and CDR2 from the germline V gene are LGHNA and YNFKEQ. The CDR3 DNA reads TGTGCCAGCAGCCAAGATGCAGGGGGGAACACTGAAGCTTTCTTT. Protein product: CASSQDAGGNTEAFF.

This clonotype was seen repeatedly, ten times or more. This sequence joins TRBV12-3 or TRBV12-4 and TRBJ2-3; D gene ambiguous. V was pared by 5 bases and J by 0 bases, with 12 bases between. CDR3 length: 15 amino acids. The CDR3 loop reads CASSPGRLSTDTQYF. In DNA, the CDR3 is TGTGCCAGCAGTCCCGGACGTCTTAGCACAGATACGCAGTATTTT.

The genes are TRBV10-3 and TRBJ2-3; 7 nucleotides align to TRBD1. V gave up 4 bases and J gave up 3 bases; unmatched junction bases: 10. Germline CDR1 ENHRY, CDR2 SYGVKD. There are 16 residues in the CDR3. The CDR3 DNA sequence: TGTGCCATCAGTGCACTCAGGGGGTCGGGAACAGATACGCAGTATTTT. This translates into CAISALRGSGTDTQYF.

This rearrangement joins TRBV7-8 to TRBJ1-1; the match to TRBD1 covers 9 bases. With 0 bases clipped from V and 5 bases from J, the junction kept 10 bases outside the gene matches. The CDR3 runs to 17 residues. CDR1 and CDR2 from the germline V gene are SGHVS and FQNEAQ. CDR3 DNA: TGTGCCAGCAGCTTAGCCGGGACAGGGAGGTGGAAAACTGAAGCTTTCTTT. This sequence encodes CASSLAGTGRWKTEAFF.

The rearrangement uses TRBV12-3 or TRBV12-4 and TRBJ2-5; weak D call: TRBD2 (6 bases). The CDR3 loop spans 14 amino acids. Trimming removed 4 bases at V and 2 bases at J, with 11 bases between. The CDR3 here is CASSSRRGQETQYF. The CDR3, as DNA: TGTGCCAGCAGTTCCCGCCGGGGGCAAGAGACCCAGTACTTC.

V gene TRBV7-2 combines with J gene TRBJ2-3; TRBD1 might be the D (6 bases). The CDR3 has 15 residues. V dropped 2 bases and J dropped 2 bases, with 11 bases sitting between them. The V gene's germline CDR1 is SGHTA and CDR2 FQGNSA. DNA of the CDR3: TGTGCCAGCAGCTTACAGGGGTCCCACACAGATACGCAGTATTTT. It codes for CASSLQGSHTDTQYF.

This clonotype occurred many times. J is TRBJ1-1 and V is TRBV12-3 or TRBV12-4; D is perhaps TRBD1 (6 bases). Trimming removed 6 bases from V and 6 bases from J, with 11 bases in between. This CDR3 has 12 residues. Written as DNA, the CDR3 is TGTGCCAGCAGCCCAGGGGTGCCTGAAGCTTTCTTT. Its protein is CASSPGVPEAFF.

The CDR3 region has the DNA TGTGCCAGCAGCACCCTTCGGACAGAGAACTATGGCTACACCTTC. It specifies CASSTLRTENYGYTF. V and J are TRBV7-9 and TRBJ1-2; the D gene is possibly TRBD1 (6 bases). The CDR3 loop spans 15 amino acids. The V end was cut by 5 bases, the J end by 2 bases, with 15 bases between. Per germline, CDR1 SEHNR and CDR2 FQNEAQ (reference sequence).

This clonotype was seen more than once but under ten times. This sequence joins TRBV7-2 and TRBJ2-3, with 7 bases matching TRBD2. Germline values: CDR1 SGHTA, CDR2 FQGNSA. The trim removed 7 bases at V and 8 bases at J, leaving 9 bases unmatched. This CDR3 spans 13 amino acids. CDR3 bases: TGTGCCAGCATAATAACCAGCGGGGCTACGCAGTATTTT. It encodes CASIITSGATQYF.

This clonotype was observed a few times. This chain links TRBV27 with TRBJ2-7; TRBD1 agrees at 12 bases. The CDR3 length is 17 residues. Germline values: CDR1 MNHEY, CDR2 SMNVEV (reference sequence). After removal of 3 bases from V and 6 bases from J, the junction contained 12 bases not matched to a gene. The CDR3 DNA reads as TGTGCCAGCAGTTTTCGATCCTCCGGGACAGGGGGCCGCGAGCAGTACTTC. Amino acids: CASSFRSSGTGGREQYF.

This clonotype was detected ten times or more. V usage is TRBV6-5 and J usage is TRBJ1-5; perhaps TRBD1 as D (5 bases). This CDR3 spans 14 amino acids. The germline V and J ends were trimmed by 2 bases and 4 bases, with 9 bases remaining between them. Germline loops: CDR1 MNHEY, CDR2 SVGAGI. The chain's CDR3 is CASSYRPGNQPQHF. The CDR3 bases are TGTGCCAGCAGTTACCGCCCAGGGAATCAGCCCCAGCATTTT.